The next 20 T cell receptor beta chains were all read from a single sample in a study of cytomegalovirus exposure and HLA in healthy donors. Primers included in the PCR were 60 Vbeta and 13 Jbeta primers. The protocol was immunoSEQ multiplex PCR, while the TCRdb copy is restricted to in-frame clones and leaves out a portion. The sample consists of some 120,000 clones, over 15% of them appearing once. The sample was PBMCs. All receptors come from a female donor in good health and CMV-seropositive.

There are a few counts of this clone. The genes are TRBV28 and TRBJ2-4; the D is unclear. The CDR3 is made up of 13 amino acids. The germline V gene has CDR1 MDHEN and CDR2 SYDVKM. With 3 bases removed from V and 7 bases from J, the gap between germline ends came to 10 bases. DNA for the CDR3: TGTGCCAGCAGTTTCAGTTTGAGGAACATTCAGTACTTC. Its protein product is CASSFSLRNIQYF.

This sequence joins TRBV5-4 and TRBJ2-7, with 8 nucleotides matching TRBD2. CDR1 is SGHNT and CDR2 is YYREEE in the germline V gene (reference sequence). The CDR3 is 15 amino acids. V lost 0 bases and J lost 1; bases outside the gene matches: 3. The chain's CDR3 is CASSLEAGASYEQYF. CDR3 DNA: TGTGCCAGCAGCTTGGAAGCGGGAGCGTCCTACGAGCAGTACTTC.

The chain joins TRBV4-2 to TRBJ2-1, with TRBD2 matching over 8 bases. This CDR3 is 17 amino acids long. The trim removed 3 bases at V and 7 bases at J, leaving 14 bases unmatched. Germline CDR1 is LGHNA and CDR2 is YNFKEQ. This CDR3 is CASSHYSGDQIGNEQFF. CDR3 nucleotides: TGTGCCAGCAGCCATTATAGCGGGGACCAGATTGGGAATGAGCAGTTCTTC.

With respect to this clone: Other DNA sequences in the same sample also yield this CDR3. The chain joins TRBV2 to TRBJ2-7; TRBD1 might be the D (5 bases). CDR3 length: 14 residues. The germline gives CDR1 SNHLY, CDR2 FYNNEI. Trimming took off 5 bases at V and 9 bases at J, with 20 bases between the two ends. The CDR3 DNA reads as TGTGCCAGCAGTCCGATATCAGGGTCCTATGGGCAGTACTTC. This sequence encodes CASSPISGSYGQYF.

The gene calls are TRBV28 and TRBJ1-1; D is unclear. V gave up 1 base and J gave up 3 bases, with 21 bases separating them. Germline loops: CDR1 MDHEN, CDR2 SYDVKM. There are 18 residues in the CDR3. The CDR3 protein is CASSLLVFRSREDTEAFF. The CDR3 bases are TGTGCCAGCAGTTTATTGGTCTTTCGTAGTAGGGAGGACACTGAAGCTTTCTTT.

V is TRBV6-1 and J is TRBJ1-4; TRBD1 matches at 7 bases. V was pared by 10 bases and J by 5 bases, with 10 bases of the junction left unmatched. The CDR3 loop spans 14 amino acids. Germline CDR1 is MNHNS and CDR2 is SASEGT. As DNA, the CDR3 is TGTGCCACCTTAAAGGGACAGTACAATGAAAAACTGTTTTTT. Its translation: CATLKGQYNEKLFF.

This clone was seen a few times. The CDR3 nucleotides read TGTGCCAGCAGCTTACCCGGACTAGCGGGGGGGCCTATAACAGATACGCAGTATTTT. This encodes CASSLPGLAGGPITDTQYF. The chain couples TRBV28 to TRBJ2-3, with TRBD2 matching over 15 bases. Germline CDR1 and CDR2: MDHEN and SYDVKM. This CDR3 comprises 19 residues. Unmatched junction bases numbered 13, after V lost 6 bases and J lost 3 bases.

This chain links TRBV28 with TRBJ1-4; 7 positions agree with TRBD1. Germline V gene sequence: CDR1 MDHEN, CDR2 SYDVKM. Trimming at V came to 4 bases and at J to 7 bases, leaving 12 bases not matched to a gene. This CDR3 is 16 amino acids long. The CDR3 bases are TGTGCCAGCAGTTCGATTTCGACAGGGTGGGGTGAAAAACTGTTTTTT. Its translation: CASSSISTGWGEKLFF.

This clone was seen only a few times. The chain couples TRBV6-1 to TRBJ1-5; D not resolved. The CDR3 length is 13 residues. The V end lost 6 bases, the J end lost 2 bases, and 8 bases lay between the germline ends. Germline V CDR1 and CDR2: MNHNS, SASEGT. CDR3 sequence (DNA): TGTGCCAGCAGGGAGGGTGGCAATCAGCCCCAGCATTTT. This translates into CASREGGNQPQHF.

This clone occurred a few times. This rearrangement joins TRBV7-2 to TRBJ2-5, with 10 bases fitting TRBD1. V trimming: 5 bases; J trimming: 5 bases; junction bases outside the gene matches: 5. The CDR3 spans 14 residues. Germline V gives CDR1 SGHTA, CDR2 FQGNSA. CDR3 sequence reads: CASSRDRGGETQYF. The CDR3 nucleotides read TGTGCCAGCAGCCGGGACAGGGGTGGGGAGACCCAGTACTTC.

This clone has only a few counts. The chain has TRBV18 and TRBJ1-1; weak D call: TRBD1 (5 bases). Germline-derived CDR1 and CDR2 are KGHSH and LQKENI. V gave up 3 bases and J gave up 1 base, with 9 bases separating them. CDR3 length equals 14 residues. In DNA, the CDR3 is TGTGCCAGCTCACCCTTGGGGGGGAACACTGAAGCTTTCTTT. This gives the protein CASSPLGGNTEAFF. The full variable domain, completed using reference TRBV18 and TRBJ1-1, is NAGVMQNPRHLVRRRGQEARLRCSPMKGHSHVYWYRQLPEEGLKFMVYLQKENIIDESGMPKERFSAEFPKEGPSILRIQQVVRGDSAAYFCASSPLGGNTEAFFGQGTRLTVV.

This clone was seen more than once but under ten times. V and J are TRBV11-2 and TRBJ2-2; 8 nucleotides agree with TRBD1. The CDR3 loop spans 15 amino acids. Germline loops: CDR1 SGHAT, CDR2 FQNNGV. Trimming at V came to 1 base and at J to 7 bases, leaving 5 bases not matched to a gene. CDR3 bases: TGTGCCAGCAGCTTAGGGACAGGGAGGAACGGGGAGCTGTTTTTT. Translating it yields CASSLGTGRNGELFF.

This chain joins TRBV27 and TRBJ2-1; a weak D match, TRBD1 (5 bases). V lost 6 bases and J 6 bases, leaving 12 bases between the germline ends. Germline values: CDR1 MNHEY, CDR2 SMNVEV (reference sequence). The length of the CDR3 is 13 residues. Here the CDR3 reads CASRKTGSNEQFF. The CDR3 DNA sequence: TGTGCCAGCAGGAAAACAGGAAGCAATGAGCAGTTCTTC.

CDR3 nucleotides: TGTGCCAGCAGCCCTTGGACTAGCGGGGCACAAGAGACCCAGTACTTC. This sequence encodes CASSPWTSGAQETQYF. V usage is TRBV5-6 and J usage is TRBJ2-5; TRBD2 matches at 12 bases. Germline values: CDR1 SGHDT, CDR2 YYEEEE. The CDR3 sequence is 16 residues long. J gave up 2 bases and V 4 bases, and 6 bases lay outside the gene matches.

This chain connects TRBV9 to TRBJ2-6, with 7 bases identical to TRBD1. This CDR3 contains 15 residues. Unmatched junction bases numbered 0, after V lost 2 bases and J lost 1 base. CDR1 and CDR2 from the germline V gene are SGDLS and YYNGEE. The CDR3 protein is CASSVTGSGANVLTF. The CDR3 nucleotides read TGTGCCAGCAGCGTGACAGGGTCTGGGGCCAACGTCCTGACTTTC.

This clone was picked up a small number of times. The CDR3 here is CASSREELEAFF. As DNA, the CDR3 is TGTGCCAGCAGTCGGGAGGAGCTGGAAGCTTTCTTT. The chain has TRBV21-1 and TRBJ1-1. TRBV21-1 is noted as a pseudogene. This CDR3 spans 12 amino acids.

This clone was counted only a few times. The chain carries TRBV1 and TRBJ2-3; TRBD2 is the table's D call and was not checked against the DNA. TRBV1 is labeled a pseudogene. This CDR3 has 21 residues. CDR3 sequence (DNA): TGCACCAGCAGCCACGGCAAGCCCCTAGCGGGAGGACTCCCTAGCACAGATACGCAGTATTTT. As protein: CTSSHGKPLAGGLPSTDTQYF.

This clone was counted a few times. The chain uses TRBV18 and TRBJ2-3; D might be TRBD1 (6 bases). Trimming left V 5 bases short and J 0 bases short, with 12 bases between. The CDR3 runs to 15 residues. Germline CDR1 and CDR2: KGHSH and LQKENI. The CDR3: CASSSTGGSTDTQYF. The CDR3 DNA is TGTGCCAGCTCATCGACAGGTGGGAGCACAGATACGCAGTATTTT.

A few counts support this clone. The chain recombines TRBV29-1 with TRBJ1-2, with 10 bases matching TRBD1. Germline lookup yields CDR1 SQVTM and CDR2 ANQGSEA. V shed 3 bases, J shed 4 bases, and the junction held 5 bases outside the gene matches. This CDR3 has 14 amino acids. The CDR3 sequence: CSVERGDRGYGYTF. The CDR3 DNA reads TGCAGCGTTGAGCGGGGGGACAGGGGCTATGGCTACACCTTC.

CDR3: CASRPQGTGELFF. CDR3 bases: TGTGCCAGCAGACCCCAGGGGACCGGGGAGCTGTTTTTT. The V gene is TRBV27, the J gene TRBJ2-2, with D possibly matching TRBD1 (6 bases). Germline assignment: CDR1 MNHEY and CDR2 SMNVEV (reference sequence). CDR3 size: 13 residues. Trimming left V 6 bases short and J 5 bases short, with 10 bases between.